This TCR beta chain was profiled in a study of long-term antiretroviral therapy in people with HIV. The CDR3 loop spans 17 amino acids. Germline V gives CDR1 MDHEN, CDR2 SYDVKM. V lost 5 bases to trimming and J lost 3 bases; unmatched junction nucleotides: 10. Study observations and caveats: Versus controls, repertoires in people with HIV had narrower CDR3 length ranges.

This clone has just one count. The target antigen is unknown. Version v3.0 of the immunoSEQ assay ran at survey level. Some clones are missing from TCRdb's copy, which holds only in-frame ones; the method was immunoSEQ multiplex PCR. This sample has roughly 28,000 clones, with around four fifths found just once. The chain links TRBV28 to TRBJ2-6; 7 nucleotides align to TRBD1. The specimen comprised unsorted PBMCs, sampled 1.5 years before starting antiretroviral therapy. The TCR was taken from a man younger than 30 with HIV. CDR3 sequence: CASSELGGPLGANVLTF. The CDR3, as DNA: TGTGCCAGCAGTGAATTAGGGGGCCCCCTTGGGGCCAACGTCCTGACTTTC.